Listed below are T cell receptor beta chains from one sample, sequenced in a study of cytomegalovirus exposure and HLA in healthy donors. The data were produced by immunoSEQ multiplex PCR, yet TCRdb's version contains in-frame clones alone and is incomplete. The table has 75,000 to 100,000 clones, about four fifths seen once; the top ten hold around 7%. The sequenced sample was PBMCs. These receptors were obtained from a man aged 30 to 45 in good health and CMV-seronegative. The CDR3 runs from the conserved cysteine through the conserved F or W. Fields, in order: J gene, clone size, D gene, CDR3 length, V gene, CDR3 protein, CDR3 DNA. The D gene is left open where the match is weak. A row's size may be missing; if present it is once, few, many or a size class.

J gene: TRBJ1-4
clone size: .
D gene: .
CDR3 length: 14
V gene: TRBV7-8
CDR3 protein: CASSARGSGEKLFF
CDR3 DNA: TGTGCCAGCAGCGCCAGGGGTAGTGGTGAAAAACTGTTTTTT

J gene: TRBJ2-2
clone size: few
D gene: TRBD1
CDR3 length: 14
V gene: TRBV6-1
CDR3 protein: CASRETGGPGELFF
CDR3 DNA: TGTGCCAGCAGGGAAACAGGGGGCCCCGGGGAGCTGTTTTTT

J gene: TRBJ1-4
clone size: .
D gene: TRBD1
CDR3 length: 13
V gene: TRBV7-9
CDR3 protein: CASTGQGGEKLFF
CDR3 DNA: TGTGCCAGCACCGGACAGGGAGGTGAAAAACTGTTTTTT

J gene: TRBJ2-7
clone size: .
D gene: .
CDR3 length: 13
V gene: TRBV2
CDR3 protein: CASTQGLGYEQYF
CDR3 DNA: TGTGCCAGCACTCAGGGGCTCGGCTACGAGCAGTACTTC

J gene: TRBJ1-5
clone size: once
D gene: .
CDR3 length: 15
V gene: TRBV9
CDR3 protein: CASSVRGERGQPQHF
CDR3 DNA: TGTGCCAGCAGCGTACGGGGGGAGAGGGGTCAGCCCCAGCATTTT

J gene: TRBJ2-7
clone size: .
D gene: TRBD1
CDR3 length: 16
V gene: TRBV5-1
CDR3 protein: CASSLDLDRGLYEQYF
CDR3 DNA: TGCGCCAGCAGCCTCGACTTGGACAGGGGGCTTTACGAGCAGTACTTC

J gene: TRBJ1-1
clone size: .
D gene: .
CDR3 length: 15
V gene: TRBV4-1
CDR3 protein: CASSSYMAEGTEAFF
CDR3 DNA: TGCGCCAGCAGCTCGTACATGGCGGAGGGCACTGAAGCTTTCTTT

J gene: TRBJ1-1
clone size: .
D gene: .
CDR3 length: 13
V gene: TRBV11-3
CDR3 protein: CASSLDQWTEAFF
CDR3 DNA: TGTGCCAGCAGCTTAGACCAGTGGACTGAAGCTTTCTTT

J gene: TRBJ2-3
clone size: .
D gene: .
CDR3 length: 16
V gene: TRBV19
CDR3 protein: CASSIGRAGITDTQYF
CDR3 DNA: TGTGCCAGTAGTATAGGCCGGGCGGGGATCACAGATACGCAGTATTTT

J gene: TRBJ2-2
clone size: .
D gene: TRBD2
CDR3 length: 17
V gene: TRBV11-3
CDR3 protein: CASSPRRGSGGTGELFF
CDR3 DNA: TGTGCCAGCAGCCCCCGCCGGGGCTCGGGGGGGACCGGGGAGCTGTTTTTT

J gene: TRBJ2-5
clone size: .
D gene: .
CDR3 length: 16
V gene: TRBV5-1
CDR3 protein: CASSDQPGGGGETQYF
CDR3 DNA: TGCGCCAGCAGCGACCAGCCAGGGGGCGGGGGAGAGACCCAGTACTTC

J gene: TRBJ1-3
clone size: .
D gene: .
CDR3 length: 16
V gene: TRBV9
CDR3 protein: CASSPHTGSSGNTIYF
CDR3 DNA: TGTGCCAGCAGCCCTCACACAGGGTCCTCTGGAAACACCATATATTTT

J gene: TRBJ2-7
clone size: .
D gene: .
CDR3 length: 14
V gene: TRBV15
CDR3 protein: CATSTLDNTYEQYF
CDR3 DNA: TGTGCCACCAGCACCCTGGACAATACCTACGAGCAGTACTTC

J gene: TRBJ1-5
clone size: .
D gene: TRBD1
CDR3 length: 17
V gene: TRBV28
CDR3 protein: CASSILQGQYSNQPQHF
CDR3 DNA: TGTGCCAGCAGCATCTTACAGGGACAGTATAGCAATCAGCCCCAGCATTTT

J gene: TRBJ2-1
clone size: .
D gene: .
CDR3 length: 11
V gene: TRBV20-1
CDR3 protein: CSASDYQEQFF
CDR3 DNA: TGCAGTGCTAGTGATTATCAGGAGCAGTTCTTC

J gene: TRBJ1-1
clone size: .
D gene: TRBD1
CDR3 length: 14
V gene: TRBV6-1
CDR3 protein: CASSERQGSTEAFF
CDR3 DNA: TGTGCCAGCAGTGAAAGACAGGGTAGCACTGAAGCTTTCTTT

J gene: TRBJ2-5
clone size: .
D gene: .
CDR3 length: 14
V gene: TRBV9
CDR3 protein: CASSVRAGQETQYF
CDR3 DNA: TGTGCCAGCAGCGTCCGGGCGGGCCAAGAGACCCAGTACTTC

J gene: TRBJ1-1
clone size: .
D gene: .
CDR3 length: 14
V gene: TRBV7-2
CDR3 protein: CASSLGKRGTEAFF
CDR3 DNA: TGTGCCAGCAGCTTAGGTAAACGAGGCACTGAAGCTTTCTTT